The 21 T cell receptor beta chains below come from one sample, sequenced in a study of T cells and Merkel cell carcinoma outcomes. Data came from immunoSEQ multiplex PCR; TCRdb stores just in-frame clones and leaves some out. The repertoire includes 10,000 or so clones, around 95% of them detected once, and roughly 1% sits in the top ten. Sequencing was performed on tumor tissue from Merkel cell carcinoma. These receptors all stem from a human donor with Merkel cell carcinoma.

The chain recombines TRBV6-1 with TRBJ2-5; D not resolved. Germline assignment: CDR1 MNHNS and CDR2 SASEGT. The CDR3 runs 13 residues. Between the trimmed V and J ends, which lost 0 bases and 7 bases, there was a span of 9 bases. The CDR3 reads CASSEAFSGTQYF. The DNA for the CDR3 is TGTGCCAGCAGTGAAGCGTTTTCCGGGACCCAGTACTTC.

The chain links TRBV5-5 to TRBJ2-7, with D perhaps TRBD1 or TRBD2 (6 bases each). Germline V gene sequence: CDR1 SGHKS, CDR2 YYEKEE (reference sequence). Deletions cut 4 bases from V and 3 bases from J, with 17 bases between. The length of the CDR3 is 15 residues. The CDR3 loop reads CASSRTSGALYEQYF. Here the CDR3 DNA reads TGTGCCAGCAGCAGGACCTCGGGGGCTCTCTACGAGCAGTACTTC.

This chain joins TRBV29-1 and TRBJ2-1; tentatively, D is TRBD2 (5 bases). Looked up from germline, CDR1 is SQVTM and CDR2 is ANQGSEA. The CDR3 length is 11 residues. V lost 7 bases, J lost 8 bases, and 12 bases lay in between. CDR3 region: CSAALDYEQFF. CDR3 DNA: TGCAGCGCCGCCTTGGACTATGAGCAGTTCTTC.

The gene calls are TRBV27 and TRBJ1-1; D unclear. CDR1 and CDR2 from the germline V gene are MNHEY and SMNVEV (reference sequence). Trimming took 0 bases from V and 4 from J, leaving 12 bases between them. This CDR3 has 15 amino acids. CDR3 nucleotide sequence: TGTGCCAGCAGTTTATCCTCCCAAGTCGGCACTGAAGCTTTCTTT. It codes for CASSLSSQVGTEAFF.

The chain recombines TRBV11-3 with TRBJ2-3; no definite D call. Germline V gene sequence: CDR1 SGHNT, CDR2 YENEEA. Trimming took off 1 base at V and 1 base at J, with 0 bases between the two ends. The CDR3 sequence is 12 residues long. CDR3 nucleotide sequence: TGTGCCAGCAGCTTAGGCACAGATACGCAGTATTTT. The encoded protein is CASSLGTDTQYF. The whole variable domain, filled in from reference TRBV11-3 and TRBJ2-3, reads EAGVVQSPRYKIIEKKQPVAFWCNPISGHNTLYWYLQNLGQGPELLIRYENEEAVDDSQLPKDRFSAERLKGVDSTLKIQPAELGDSAVYLCASSLGTDTQYFGPGTRLTVL.

J is TRBJ1-2 and V is TRBV5-4, with a weak D call TRBD1 (5 bases). Germline values: CDR1 SGHNT, CDR2 YYREEE (reference sequence). The CDR3 totals 15 residues. V lost 4 bases to trimming and J lost 8 bases, with 21 bases between them. The CDR3 region is CASSLRTGDLSGYTF. Here the CDR3 DNA reads TGTGCCAGCAGCCTGCGGACGGGGGACCTATCGGGCTACACCTTC.

The rearrangement uses TRBV7-2 and TRBJ2-5; D ambiguous. Germline V CDR1 and CDR2: SGHTA, FQGNSA. Between the trimmed V and J ends, which lost 5 bases and 3 bases, there was a span of 4 bases. The CDR3 has 11 residues. The chain's CDR3 is CASSQKETQYF. The CDR3 region has the DNA TGTGCCAGCAGCCAGAAAGAGACCCAGTACTTC.

CDR3 sequence reads: CSVVGQVLGRDTQYF. In nucleotides, the CDR3 is TGCAGCGTTGTAGGACAGGTACTAGGGCGAGATACGCAGTATTTT. This chain joins TRBV29-1 and TRBJ2-3; 7 positions match TRBD1. The J segment lost 5 bases and the V segment lost 4 bases, leaving 12 bases of the junction unmatched. The germline V gene encodes CDR1 SQVTM and CDR2 ANQGSEA. This CDR3 contains 15 residues.

The V call is TRBV6-1, the J call TRBJ1-1; the match to TRBD1 covers 8 bases. The germline gives CDR1 MNHNS, CDR2 SASEGT. The V segment lost 6 bases and the J segment 1 base; nucleotides outside the gene matches: 4. This CDR3 spans 14 amino acids. The CDR3 coding sequence is TGTGCCAGCAGGCCGACAGGGGCGAACACTGAAGCTTTCTTT. Translated: CASRPTGANTEAFF.

The chain carries TRBV30 and TRBJ2-1, with TRBD2 matching 9 bases. Germline CDR1 and CDR2: GTSNPN and SVGIG (reference sequence). J gave up 8 bases and V 2 bases, and 10 bases lay outside the gene matches. This CDR3 has 15 residues. The CDR3 bases are TGTGCCTGGAGTACGGCGGGAGGGAGGAGAGATGAGCAGTTCTTC. Residues: CAWSTAGGRRDEQFF.

V and J are TRBV20-1 and TRBJ1-2, with D unclear. V lost 6 bases, J lost 7 bases, and 12 bases lay in between. Germline-derived CDR1 and CDR2 are DFQATT and SNEGSKA (reference sequence). The CDR3 consists of 11 residues. CDR3 protein: CSAREGIGYTF. CDR3 bases: TGCAGTGCCCGAGAGGGTATTGGCTACACCTTC.

The chain links TRBV10-3 to TRBJ2-5, with unresolved D. V lost 3 bases and J lost 2, with 10 bases in between. The CDR3 has 14 amino acids. The germline V gene encodes CDR1 ENHRY and CDR2 SYGVKD. This CDR3 reads CAISDSERQETQYF. As DNA, the CDR3 is TGTGCCATCAGTGACTCGGAGAGGCAAGAGACCCAGTACTTC.

The chain recombines TRBV10-3 with TRBJ2-3, with a tentative D call TRBD2 (5 bases). The length of the CDR3 is 12 residues. CDR1 is ENHRY, CDR2 SYGVKD, per germline. Deletions cut 2 bases from V and 6 bases from J, with 6 bases between. The CDR3 protein is CAISERRDTQYF. CDR3 bases: TGTGCCATCAGTGAGAGGAGGGATACGCAGTATTTT.

This clone has just one count. This rearrangement joins TRBV14 to TRBJ1-2, with unresolved D. The CDR3 has 11 residues. CDR1 is SGHDN, CDR2 FVKESK, per germline. V was cut by 1 base and J by 11 bases, with 8 bases left in between. DNA of the CDR3: TGTGCCAGCAGCCAAGGCTTTGTGTACACCTTC. Residues: CASSQGFVYTF.

The V and J genes are TRBV29-1 and TRBJ1-1, with 11 bases identical to TRBD1. The CDR3 sequence is 13 residues long. Per germline, CDR1 SQVTM and CDR2 ANQGSEA. With V trimmed by 5 bases and J by 4 bases, 3 bases remained unmatched. The CDR3 here is CSVWDRGVTEAFF. The CDR3 DNA follows: TGCAGCGTTTGGGACAGGGGGGTCACTGAAGCTTTCTTT.

The genes are TRBV28 and TRBJ1-3, with no clear D. Per the germline V gene, CDR1 is MDHEN and CDR2 is SYDVKM. The CDR3 contains 14 residues. Trimming cost V 5 bases and J 0 bases, with 8 bases left between them. This CDR3 reads CASSVASSGNTIYF. Written as DNA, the CDR3 is TGTGCCAGCAGTGTGGCGAGCTCTGGAAACACCATATATTTT.

The chain has TRBV30 and TRBJ2-7; D remains ambiguous. V lost 1 base, J lost 1 base, and 5 bases lay in between. Per germline, CDR1 GTSNPN and CDR2 SVGIG (reference sequence). The CDR3 runs 12 residues. DNA of the CDR3: TGTGCCTGGAGTGAAGGGTCCTACGAGCAGTACTTC. It encodes CAWSEGSYEQYF. Variable domain in full (rest from reference TRBV30 and TRBJ2-7): SQTIHQWPATLVQPVGSPLSLECTVEGTSNPNLYWYRQAAGRGLQLLFYSVGIGQISSEVPQNLSASRPQDRQFILSSKKLLLSDSGFYLCAWSEGSYEQYFGPGTRLTVT.

The V gene is TRBV7-2, the J gene TRBJ1-5, with D uncertain. Trimming removed 5 bases from V and 4 bases from J, with 12 bases in between. Germline V gene sequence: CDR1 SGHTA, CDR2 FQGNSA. The CDR3 is 14 residues long. The CDR3 DNA is TGTGCCAGCAGCCCCGCCGGGTTTAATCAGCCCCAGCATTTT. Its protein is CASSPAGFNQPQHF. The full variable domain, with the rest looked up from reference TRBV7-2 and TRBJ1-5, is GAGVSQSPSNKVTEKGKDVELRCDPISGHTALYWYRQSLGQGLEFLIYFQGNSAPDKSGLPSDRFSAERTGGSVSTLTIQRTQQEDSAVYLCASSPAGFNQPQHFGDGTRLSIL.

The rearrangement links TRBV2 to TRBJ2-7; either TRBD1 or TRBD2 may fit D (5 bases each). This CDR3 spans 13 amino acids. Germline V gene sequence: CDR1 SNHLY, CDR2 FYNNEI. The V gene lost 4 bases and the J gene lost 4 bases, with 11 bases spanning the gap. CDR3: CASSGRGGYEQYF. DNA for the CDR3: TGTGCCAGCAGTGGTCGGGGCGGGTACGAGCAGTACTTC.

V and J are TRBV18 and TRBJ1-2, with D possibly TRBD1 on 5 matching bases. Trimming shortened V by 0 bases and J by 4 bases, and 6 bases separated the two germline ends. Germline V gene data show CDR1 as KGHSH and CDR2 as LQKENI. The CDR3 loop spans 13 amino acids. DNA of the CDR3: TGTGCCAGCTCACCACCAGACAGCTATGGCTACACCTTC. Translated, it gives CASSPPDSYGYTF.

The V call is TRBV5-1, the J call TRBJ2-5; D unclear. The CDR3 runs 14 residues. V was pared by 1 base and J by 4 bases, with 11 bases between. CDR1 is SGHRS and CDR2 is YFSETQ in the germline V gene. CDR3 loop: CASSLRAGPETQYF. The CDR3 region has the DNA TGCGCCAGCAGCTTGAGGGCAGGTCCAGAGACCCAGTACTTC.